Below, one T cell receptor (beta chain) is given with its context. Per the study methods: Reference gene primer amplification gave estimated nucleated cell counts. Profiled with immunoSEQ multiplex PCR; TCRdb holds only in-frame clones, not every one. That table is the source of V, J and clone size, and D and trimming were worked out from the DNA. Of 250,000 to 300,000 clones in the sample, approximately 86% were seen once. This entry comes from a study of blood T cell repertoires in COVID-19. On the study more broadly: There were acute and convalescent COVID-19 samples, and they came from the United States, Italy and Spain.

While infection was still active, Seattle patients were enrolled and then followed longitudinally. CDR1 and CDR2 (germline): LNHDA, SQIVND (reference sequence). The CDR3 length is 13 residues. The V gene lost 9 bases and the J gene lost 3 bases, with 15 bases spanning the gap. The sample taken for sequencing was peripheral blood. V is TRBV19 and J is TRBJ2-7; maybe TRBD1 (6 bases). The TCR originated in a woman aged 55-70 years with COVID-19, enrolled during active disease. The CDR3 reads CASRGPDSYEQYF. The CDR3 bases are TGTGCCAGCAGGGGACCAGACAGCTACGAGCAGTACTTC.